The clone carrying this TCR beta chain was seen a few times. What it recognizes is unknown. This sample was included in a study of cytomegalovirus exposure and HLA in healthy donors. The study, taken as a whole, reports: Exclusion as indistinguishable affected some V segments, including TRBV6-2 and TRBV6-3. Most of the TCR beta V segments (in an earlier analysis) were productive either about 87% or about 30% of the time. Later analysis indicated greater clonal expansion among HLA-associated TCR beta chains than among equally common other chains. A few CMV-associated chains proved CMV antigen-specific in vitro.

Primers: 60 Vbeta forward and 13 Jbeta reverse. Here immunoSEQ multiplex PCR was the method, and the copy in TCRdb shows in-frame clones only, minus some. The profile shows about 150,000 clones, about four fifths of them singletons. This CDR3 is 14 amino acids long. CDR1 MNHEY and CDR2 SVGAGI come from the germline V gene. V lost 5 bases, J lost 8 bases, and 4 bases stayed unmatched. The specimen was PBMCs. This sequence joins TRBV6-5 and TRBJ1-6; 9 nucleotides align to TRBD1. This sequence was found in a male donor in good health and CMV-seronegative. This chain's CDR3 is CASSRTGVHSPLHF. The DNA for the CDR3 is TGTGCCAGCAGTCGGACAGGGGTACATTCACCCCTCCACTTT.